Here is one T cell receptor beta chain with its context. This clonotype was observed at least ten times. Its specific antigen is unknown. Per-nucleotide qualities are absent, and no much larger clonotype sits a single base away. The data originate from a study of low-dose radiotherapy and immunotherapy resistance in tumors (dated by TCRdb to the early 2020s). Regarding the complete study: Patients in Cohort 1 were given 0.5 Gy per fraction every 2 weeks, and the prescribed total PTV dose was 6.5 Gy. Patients were given nivolumab as a 240 mg flat dose every two weeks and ipilimumab at 1 mg/kg every six weeks, with both drugs delivered intravenously. Starting on cycle 1 day 1, patients took 300 mg of aspirin by mouth once daily for four cycles. In Cohort 2, 1 Gy per fraction was delivered every two weeks, for a total of 13 Gy over 26 weeks. The trial did not randomize participants into treatment groups. Eight patients were included in the translational analysis: three from the first dose cohort and the first five from the second dose cohort. Cyclophosphamide 200 mg/m2 was administered intravenously every two weeks, one day before each radiation and immunotherapy administration.

The sequencer listed for this sample is Illumina HiSeq 2500. Superscript III and a set of TRAV- and TRBV-specific primers were used to synthesize first-strand cDNA, so that both TCRalpha and TCRbeta chains were covered. TCRs were amplified with Phusion for approximately 19 PCR cycles using a constant-region primer together with the adapter attached to the V primers. The MessageAmp II aRNA Amplification Kit was used to amplify the isolated mRNA, with in vitro transcription run for approximately 15 hours at 37 degrees C. The Dynabeads mRNA DIRECT Purification Kit was used to isolate the mRNA for TCR sequencing. Indexed Illumina adapters were added in a second approximately 24-cycle Phusion PCR, and the resulting products were purified with AMPure XP beads. On the study's bioinformatics: Custom Perl scripts pooled TCR sequences encoding the same protein, removed out-of-frame sequences and computed each clonotype's abundance. TCR sequences supported by only a single read were excluded from analysis. Shannon entropy, Gini index, clonality, richness, and the frequency of TCRs shared between repertoires were included as repertoire metrics. TCRdb ran its own pipeline on the public reads, namely fastp trimming at Q25 and MiXCR clone calling, and kept in-frame beta chains. Every distinct CDR3 protein forms one entry, paired with its most common genes and DNA. The V and J calls and clone size are TCRdb's, not the authors'. The sample table contains around 58,000 distinct CDR3 sequences; only one count was recorded for 20% to 25% of them. The ten largest clones add up to 5.5% to 8.5% of the sample.

Taken from cysteine to phenylalanine, the CDR3 has 12 residues. The CDR3 DNA has 36 bases and is translated from base 1. Explained via the paper, the time point label denotes: after trial treatment. This sample's treatment or condition label indicates: LDRT plus nivolumab, ipilimumab, low-dose cyclophosphamide and aspirin (RACIN trial). The donors came from RACIN, which was a single-arm phase I dose-escalation trial that paired nivolumab and ipilimumab with aspirin, low-dose cyclophosphamide and low-dose radiotherapy. To be eligible, a patient needed to have an advanced solid tumor that was TIL-negative.

Recombination linked TRBV21-1 to TRBJ2-7; the table's D call TRBD2 went unverified against the DNA. TRBV21-1 is deemed a pseudogene. This material consisted of PBMCs, taken after low-dose radiotherapy plus immunotherapy. This TCR derives from a male donor with prostate cancer. This receptor carries the CDR3 CASSPEAVEQYF. The nucleotides read TGTGCCAGCAGCCCGGAGGCGGTCGAGCAGTACTTC.